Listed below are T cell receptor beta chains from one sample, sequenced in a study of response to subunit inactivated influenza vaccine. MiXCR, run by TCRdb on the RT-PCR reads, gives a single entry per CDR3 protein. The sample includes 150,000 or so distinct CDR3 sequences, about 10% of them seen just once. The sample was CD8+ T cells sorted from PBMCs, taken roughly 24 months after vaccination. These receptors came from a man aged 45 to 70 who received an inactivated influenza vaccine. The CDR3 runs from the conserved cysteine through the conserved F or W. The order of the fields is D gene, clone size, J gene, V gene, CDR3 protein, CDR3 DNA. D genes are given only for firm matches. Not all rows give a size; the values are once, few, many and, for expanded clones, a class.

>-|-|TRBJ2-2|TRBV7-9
CASCQAPGTGELFF
TGTGCCAGCTGTCAGGCCCCAGGCACCGGGGAGCTGTTTTTT
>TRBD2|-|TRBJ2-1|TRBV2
CASRAGLAVYNEQFF
TGTGCCAGCAGGGCGGGACTAGCGGTCTACAATGAGCAGTTCTTC
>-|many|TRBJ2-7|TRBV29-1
CSVRGLSYEQYF
TGCAGCGTAAGGGGCCTCTCCTACGAGCAGTACTTC
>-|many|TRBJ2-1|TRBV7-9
CASSLGPLLGYNEQFF
TGTGCCAGCAGCTTAGGTCCGCTATTAGGATACAATGAGCAGTTCTTC
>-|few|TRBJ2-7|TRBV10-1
CASSELGQTVDEQYF
TGCGCCAGCAGTGAGCTAGGACAAACCGTGGACGAGCAGTACTTC
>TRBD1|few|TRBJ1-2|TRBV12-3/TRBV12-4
CASSPPGQGAGGYTF
TGTGCCAGCAGCCCCCCGGGACAGGGGGCGGGCGGCTACACCTTC
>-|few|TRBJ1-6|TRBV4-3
CASSQDTGRDSPLHF
TGCGCCAGCAGCCAAGATACAGGGAGGGATTCACCCCTCCACTTT
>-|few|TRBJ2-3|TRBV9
CASNSGEDTQYF
TGTGCCAGCAATTCTGGAGAAGATACGCAGTATTTT
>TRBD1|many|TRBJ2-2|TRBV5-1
CASSLKQGTTGELFF
TGCGCCAGCAGCTTGAAACAGGGGACCACCGGGGAGCTGTTTTTT
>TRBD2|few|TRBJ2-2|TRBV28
CASSYPTSGSSGELFF
TGTGCCAGCAGTTACCCGACTAGCGGGAGCTCCGGGGAGCTGTTTTTT
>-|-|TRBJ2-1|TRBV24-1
CATSDYPLDRDNEQFF
TGTGCCACCAGTGATTACCCCCTAGATAGGGACAATGAGCAGTTCTTC
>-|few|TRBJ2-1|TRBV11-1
CASSSTTWTVSSYNEQFF
TGTGCCAGCAGCTCTACCACATGGACAGTGAGCTCCTACAATGAGCAGTTCTTC
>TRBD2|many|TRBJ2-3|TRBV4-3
CASSRSGRSPTDTQYF
TGCGCCAGCAGCCGAAGCGGGAGGAGCCCTACAGATACGCAGTATTTT
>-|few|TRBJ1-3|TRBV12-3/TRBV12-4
CASSLGGSGNTIYF
TGTGCCAGCAGTTTGGGGGGCTCTGGAAACACCATATATTTT
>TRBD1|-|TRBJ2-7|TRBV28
CASTDRDNSYEQYF
TGTGCCAGCACGGACAGGGATAATTCCTACGAGCAGTACTTC
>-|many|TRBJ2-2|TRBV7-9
CASSFWTFNTGELFF
TGTGCCAGCAGCTTTTGGACTTTTAACACCGGGGAGCTGTTTTTT
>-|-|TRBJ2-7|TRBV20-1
CSARPQTGGYEQYF
TGCAGTGCTAGACCTCAGACAGGAGGGTACGAGCAGTACTTC
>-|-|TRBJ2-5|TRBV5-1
CASSLGPHVQETQYF
TGCGCCAGCAGCTTGGGTCCCCACGTCCAAGAGACCCAGTACTTC
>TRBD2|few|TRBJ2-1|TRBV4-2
CASSQEAGGTNEQFF
TGTGCCAGCAGCCAAGAAGCGGGAGGGACAAATGAGCAGTTCTTC
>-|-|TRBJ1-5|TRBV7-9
CASSSGTVHQPQHF
TGTGCCAGCAGCTCGGGGACGGTTCATCAGCCCCAGCATTTT
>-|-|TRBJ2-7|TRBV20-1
CSAYRKTYEQYF
TGCAGTGCCTACAGGAAAACCTACGAGCAGTACTTC
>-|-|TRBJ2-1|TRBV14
CASSQDISRDQQFF
TGTGCCAGCAGCCAAGACATCTCGAGAGACCAGCAGTTCTTC
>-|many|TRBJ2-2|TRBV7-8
CASSLIGGPNTGELFF
TGTGCCAGCAGCTTAATCGGCGGCCCTAACACCGGGGAGCTGTTTTTT
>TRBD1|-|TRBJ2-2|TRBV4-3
CASSQAGTGNTGELFF
TGCGCCAGCAGCCAAGCAGGGACAGGGAACACCGGGGAGCTGTTTTTT
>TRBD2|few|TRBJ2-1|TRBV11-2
CASSFPESSGGGIYNEQFF
TGTGCCAGCAGCTTCCCGGAATCTAGCGGGGGTGGCATCTACAATGAGCAGTTCTTC
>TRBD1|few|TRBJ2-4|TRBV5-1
CASSLAPLDRGSIEAKNIQYF
TGCGCCAGCAGCTTGGCCCCCCTGGACAGGGGGTCAATAGAGGCCAAAAACATTCAGTACTTC
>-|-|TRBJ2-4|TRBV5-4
CASSLGGSKNIQYF
TGTGCCAGCAGCTTGGGGGGATCCAAAAACATTCAGTACTTC
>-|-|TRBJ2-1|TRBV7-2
CASSLAYEQFF
TGTGCCAGCAGCTTAGCGTATGAGCAGTTCTTC
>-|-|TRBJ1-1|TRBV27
CASSLSGGLTEAFF
TGTGCCAGCAGTTTATCTGGCGGCCTCACTGAAGCTTTCTTT
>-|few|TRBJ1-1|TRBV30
CAWSPVMNTEAFF
TGTGCCTGGAGCCCCGTTATGAACACTGAAGCTTTCTTT
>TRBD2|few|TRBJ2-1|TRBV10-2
CASSQLAGGPNEQFF
TGCGCCAGCAGTCAACTAGCGGGGGGGCCCAATGAGCAGTTCTTC
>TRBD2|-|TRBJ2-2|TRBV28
CASGAPGLGSLRGGELFF
TGTGCCAGCGGGGCCCCGGGACTAGGCTCCCTCAGGGGCGGGGAGCTGTTTTTT
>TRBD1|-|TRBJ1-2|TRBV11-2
CASSFKGAGYGYTF
TGTGCCAGCAGCTTTAAGGGGGCAGGGTATGGCTACACCTTC
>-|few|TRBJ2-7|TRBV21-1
CASSKARGPRHYEQYF
TGTGCCAGCAGCAAAGCCCGGGGGCCAAGACACTACGAGCAGTACTTC
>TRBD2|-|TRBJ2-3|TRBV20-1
CSARSSGTYTDTQYF
TGCAGTGCTAGGTCTAGCGGGACATACACAGATACGCAGTATTTT
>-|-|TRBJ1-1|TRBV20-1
CSARGDRYTEAFF
TGCAGTGCTAGGGGGGACCGCTACACTGAAGCTTTCTTT
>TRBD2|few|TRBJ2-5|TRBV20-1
CSASSGGVAQYF
TGCAGTGCCAGTAGCGGGGGGGTGGCCCAGTACTTC
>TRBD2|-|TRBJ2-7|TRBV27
CASSLLAPSGVSYEQYF
TGTGCCAGCAGTTTATTAGCCCCCAGCGGGGTCTCCTACGAGCAGTACTTC
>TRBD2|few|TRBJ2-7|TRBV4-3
CASSQGTSGTGQYF
TGCGCCAGCAGCCAAGGGACTAGCGGGACAGGGCAGTACTTC
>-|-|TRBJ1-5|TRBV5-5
CASSFREHQPQHF
TGTGCCAGCAGCTTTCGGGAGCATCAGCCCCAGCATTTT
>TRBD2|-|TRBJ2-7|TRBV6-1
CASSVGLAPSAEQYF
TGTGCCAGCAGTGTTGGACTAGCGCCATCCGCGGAGCAGTACTTC
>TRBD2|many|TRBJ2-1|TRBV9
CASSELAGAVYEQFF
TGTGCCAGCAGCGAGTTAGCGGGAGCTGTCTATGAGCAGTTCTTC
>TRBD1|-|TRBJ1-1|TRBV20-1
CSANTGGTEAFF
TGCAGTGCAAATACAGGGGGCACTGAAGCTTTCTTT
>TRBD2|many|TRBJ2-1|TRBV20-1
CSALSVTSGPYNEQFF
TGCAGTGCTCTTTCTGTCACTAGCGGCCCCTACAATGAGCAGTTCTTC
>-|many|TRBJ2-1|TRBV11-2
CASTLIIGAHEQFF
TGTGCCAGCACCCTTATTATCGGGGCCCATGAGCAGTTCTTC
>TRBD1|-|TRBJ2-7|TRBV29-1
CSATNSGQNYYEQYF
TGCAGCGCTACGAATTCGGGACAGAATTACTACGAGCAGTACTTC
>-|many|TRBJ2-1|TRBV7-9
CASSLDGSPGEQFF
TGTGCCAGCAGCTTAGATGGATCCCCGGGTGAGCAGTTCTTC
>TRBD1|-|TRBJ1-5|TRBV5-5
CASSPTGDPNQPQHF
TGTGCCAGCAGCCCCACAGGGGATCCTAATCAGCCCCAGCATTTT
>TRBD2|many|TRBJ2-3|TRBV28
CASSPGLAGGHYTQYF
TGTGCCAGCAGTCCGGGACTAGCGGGAGGGCATTATACGCAGTATTTT
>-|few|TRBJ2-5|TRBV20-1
CSASDSPAMETQYF
TGCAGTGCTAGTGACAGCCCAGCCATGGAGACCCAGTACTTC
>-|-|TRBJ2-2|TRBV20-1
CSARARQVNTGELFF
TGCAGTGCTAGAGCCCGCCAGGTGAACACCGGGGAGCTGTTTTTT
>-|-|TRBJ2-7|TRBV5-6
CASSLWDATYEQYF
TGTGCCAGCAGCTTGTGGGATGCTACCTACGAGCAGTACTTC
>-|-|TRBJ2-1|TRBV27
CASSLFGEQFF
TGTGCCAGCAGTTTATTCGGTGAGCAGTTCTTC
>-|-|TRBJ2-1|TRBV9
CASSANSGNEQFF
TGTGCCAGCAGCGCCAACAGTGGGAATGAGCAGTTCTTC
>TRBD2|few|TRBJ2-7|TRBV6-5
CASSYEREGLYEQYF
TGTGCCAGCAGTTACGAGCGGGAGGGCCTGTACGAGCAGTACTTC
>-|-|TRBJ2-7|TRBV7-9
CASSQDSPYEQYF
TGTGCCAGCAGTCAGGACAGCCCCTACGAGCAGTACTTC
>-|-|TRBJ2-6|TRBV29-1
CSVEGIVGDGANVLTF
TGCAGCGTTGAAGGCATCGTAGGTGATGGGGCCAACGTCCTGACTTTC
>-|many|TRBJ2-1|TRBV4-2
CASSQEEFISSYNEQFF
TGTGCCAGCAGCCAAGAAGAATTTATTAGCTCCTACAATGAGCAGTTCTTC
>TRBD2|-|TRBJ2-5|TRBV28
CASSLGLGSTQETQYF
TGTGCCAGCAGTTTGGGACTAGGCAGCACACAAGAGACCCAGTACTTC